This entry is about one T cell receptor beta chain. Its antigen is unidentified. V dropped 5 bases and J dropped 4; count of bases not matched to a gene: 11. Germline CDR1 and CDR2: DFQATT and SNEGSKA (reference sequence). This CDR3 has 15 amino acids. TCRdb re-analysed the reads in MiXCR, keeping a single row per CDR3 protein. The repertoire holds roughly 230,000 distinct CDR3 sequences, about a sixth seen once, with roughly 45% in the top ten. This record comes from a study of T cell repertoires in cytomegalovirus infection. Study at large: Public signatures in TCR beta pointed to CMV infection and matching HLA type. Overall study results and limits: Pooled public TCR beta family frequency picked out CMV carriers with the relevant HLA. Within the response measured ex vivo, HLA-C-restricted CMV-specific TCR beta clonotypes were dominant.

This TCR was sampled from a human donor in good health (CMV status not recorded). Some clones in this sample may be carry-over from other donors' samples. Sequenced sample: CD8+ T cells from PBMCs. V and J are TRBV20-1 and TRBJ2-5, with 9 bases that match TRBD2. CDR3 bases: TGCAGTGCTCTACGGACTAGCGCGAGTAGAGAGACCCAGTACTTC. It specifies CSALRTSASRETQYF.